These T cell receptor beta chains were read from a single sample in a study of OX40 agonist ivuxolimab in advanced cancers. Using immunoSEQ multiplex PCR, the repertoire was profiled, and TCRdb retains in-frame clones only, with some absent. The table has about 20,000 clones, under 90% seen once. Sample: CD4+ or CD8+ T cells sorted from blood, taken in a trial of the OX40 agonist ivuxolimab. The receptors stem from an adult with an advanced solid tumor such as melanoma, head and neck, liver or kidney cancer. CDR3s include the opening cysteine and the closing phenylalanine or tryptophan. D genes are given only for firm matches. Size tells how often a clone was seen (once, few, many) or the class of an expanded clone, and some rows leave it out.

cdr3_nt	cdr3_aa	v_call	d_call	j_call	cdr3_length	clone_size
TGTGCCACCAGCAGAGATTTCGTCACTGAAGCTTTCTTT	CATSRDFVTEAFF	TRBV15	NA	TRBJ1-1	13	NA
TGTGCCAGCAGCCGGGGGACTAGCGGGAGGGCCACAGATACGCAGTATTTT	CASSRGTSGRATDTQYF	TRBV11-2	TRBD2	TRBJ2-3	17	NA
TGCGCCAGCAGCCAAATCGAAGGGGTGGGCAATCAGCCCCAGCATTTT	CASSQIEGVGNQPQHF	TRBV4-1	NA	TRBJ1-5	16	NA
TGTGCCAGCAGCCGTACAGGGGGCAGGGGAAGAAACATTCAGTACTTC	CASSRTGGRGRNIQYF	TRBV28	TRBD1	TRBJ2-4	16	NA
TGTGCCAGCAGTCCTCGGGGCTCCGGGGGCTACGAGCAGTACTTC	CASSPRGSGGYEQYF	TRBV6-6	NA	TRBJ2-7	15	NA
TGTGCCAGCACCCTATTGACAGGGGTTAATGAAAAACTGTTTTTT	CASTLLTGVNEKLFF	TRBV6-1	TRBD1	TRBJ1-4	15	NA
TGTGCCAGCAGTTCAGCCGGGACTGGGTCCTACGAGCAGTACTTC	CASSSAGTGSYEQYF	TRBV27	NA	TRBJ2-7	15	NA
TGTGCCAGTAGTATAGATCTGGCGGGGGGCGGCTTGAAAAACATTCAGTACTTC	CASSIDLAGGGLKNIQYF	TRBV19	TRBD2	TRBJ2-4	18	NA
TGCGCCAGCAGGTACAAGCAGGGAGGTGGCTCACCCCTCCACTTT	CASRYKQGGGSPLHF	TRBV5-1	NA	TRBJ1-6	15	few
TGTGCCAGCAGTAAACAGGGGAGGAACACTGAAGCTTTCTTT	CASSKQGRNTEAFF	TRBV6-5	TRBD1	TRBJ1-1	14	once
TGCGCCAGCAGCCAAGAGGGACTAGCGGGAGAGACCCAGTACTTC	CASSQEGLAGETQYF	TRBV4-1	TRBD2	TRBJ2-5	15	NA
TGTGCCAGCCACCCCTGGAGGGGCCCTAATAGCAATCAGCCCCAGCATTTT	CASHPWRGPNSNQPQHF	TRBV28	NA	TRBJ1-5	17	few
TGTGCCATCAGTGAGTTTTTAGCGGGGGGGCCTCCAGATACGCAGTATTTT	CAISEFLAGGPPDTQYF	TRBV10-3	TRBD2	TRBJ2-3	17	NA
TGTGCCAGCAGGACCGGGACAAATACCGGGGAGCTGTTTTTT	CASRTGTNTGELFF	TRBV2	NA	TRBJ2-2	14	NA
TGCGCCAGCAGCCACGGGGTACAGAGGGATTCACCCCTCCACTTT	CASSHGVQRDSPLHF	TRBV4-3	NA	TRBJ1-6	15	NA
TGTGCCAGCAGCTCGGGACTAGCGGGAGGCCCCAATGAGCAGTTCTTC	CASSSGLAGGPNEQFF	TRBV7-3	TRBD2	TRBJ2-1	16	NA
TGTGCCAGCAGCGATACAGGGAAAGTTAACTATGGCTACACCTTC	CASSDTGKVNYGYTF	TRBV5-6	NA	TRBJ1-2	15	NA
TGTGCCAGCACTCCCTCAGGGGACAGGGGTACAGATACGCAGTATTTT	CASTPSGDRGTDTQYF	TRBV6-6	TRBD1	TRBJ2-3	16	NA
TGTGCCAGCAGTGGACAGGGTGGATCCGGGGAGCTGTTTTTT	CASSGQGGSGELFF	TRBV2	TRBD1	TRBJ2-2	14	NA
TGTGCCAGCGAACCGGGACAGGAGAAAAACATTCAGTACTTC	CASEPGQEKNIQYF	TRBV28	TRBD1	TRBJ2-4	14	NA
TGTGCCAGCCGCACGGGACAGGGAGAGGGCTCGGCTAATGAAAAACTGTTTTTT	CASRTGQGEGSANEKLFF	TRBV7-8	TRBD1	TRBJ1-4	18	NA
TGTGCCAGTAGTATAGGAGGGCTAGCGGGGGGACCAGGTCGCACCGGGGAGCTGTTTTTT	CASSIGGLAGGPGRTGELFF	TRBV19	TRBD2	TRBJ2-2	20	NA
TGTGCCAGCAGCCCCTGGCCCGGGGCCAACGTCCTGACTTTC	CASSPWPGANVLTF	TRBV7-9	NA	TRBJ2-6	14	NA
TGTGCCAGCAGCTTGGCCCTTGGGGATTATACGCAGTATTTT	CASSLALGDYTQYF	TRBV5-6	NA	TRBJ2-3	14	NA
TGCGCCAGCAGCTTGCTACAGGGGGCAAACACTGAAGCTTTCTTT	CASSLLQGANTEAFF	TRBV5-1	TRBD1	TRBJ1-1	15	NA
TGTGCCAGCAGCTTAGGGACAGGGAGCAACGAGCAGTACTTC	CASSLGTGSNEQYF	TRBV7-8	TRBD1	TRBJ2-7	14	few
TGCGCCAGCAGCTTGGGGCCGGGCCCTACAACTGAAGCTTTCTTT	CASSLGPGPTTEAFF	TRBV5-1	NA	TRBJ1-1	15	NA
TGTGCCAGCAGTTTAAATTGGCAGGGGGGGTACGAGCAGTACTTC	CASSLNWQGGYEQYF	TRBV28	NA	TRBJ2-7	15	NA
TGTGCCAGCAGTGAAGCAGGGACCGGTGAAGCTTTCTTT	CASSEAGTGEAFF	TRBV2	NA	TRBJ1-1	13	NA
TGTGCCAGCAGTTTTTCTACAGCGGGTGAGCAGTTCTTC	CASSFSTAGEQFF	TRBV28	NA	TRBJ2-1	13	NA
TGCAGCGTTGAAGGGGGAAGTAGGAATGAGCAGTTCTTC	CSVEGGSRNEQFF	TRBV29-1	NA	TRBJ2-1	13	NA
TGTGCCATCAGTGAGTCGGACCCGGCGGTAGCTTTCTTT	CAISESDPAVAFF	TRBV10-3	NA	TRBJ1-1	13	few
TGCGCCAGCAGCCAAGCTATTGGTAGCTCCTACGAGCAGTACTTC	CASSQAIGSSYEQYF	TRBV4-3	NA	TRBJ2-7	15	NA
TGTGCCACCCAACCGGGACAGCGTGTCCTAGCCAAAAACATTCAGTACTTC	CATQPGQRVLAKNIQYF	TRBV15	TRBD1	TRBJ2-4	17	once
TGTGCCAGCAGCCAAGCCCTTTCGACAGCGAACACTGAAGCTTTCTTT	CASSQALSTANTEAFF	TRBV4-2	NA	TRBJ1-1	16	NA
TGCGCCAGCAGGGATAAGACAGGGGGCTTTGGCTACACCTTC	CASRDKTGGFGYTF	TRBV5-1	TRBD1	TRBJ1-2	14	NA
TGCGCCAGCAGCCGCCAGGGGTATAGCACAGATACGCAGTATTTT	CASSRQGYSTDTQYF	TRBV5-1	NA	TRBJ2-3	15	NA
TGTGCCAGCAGCTTAGGAATGGAGGCCGGGGAGCTGTTTTTT	CASSLGMEAGELFF	TRBV7-9	NA	TRBJ2-2	14	NA
TGTGCCAGCAGCTATCAGGGGGCTGGGGCCAACGTCCTGACTTTC	CASSYQGAGANVLTF	TRBV7-9	TRBD1	TRBJ2-6	15	NA
TGTGCCTGGAGAAACCCTCGGGGGACAGATACGCAGTATTTT	CAWRNPRGTDTQYF	TRBV30	NA	TRBJ2-3	14	NA
TGTGCCAGCAGTGAAGCGGGGAGTATGTACACTGAAGCTTTCTTT	CASSEAGSMYTEAFF	TRBV6-1	NA	TRBJ1-1	15	NA
TGTGCCAGCTCACCCACAGGGGACGCAACTAATGAAAAACTGTTTTTT	CASSPTGDATNEKLFF	TRBV18	TRBD1	TRBJ1-4	16	NA
TGTGCCAGCAGTTTATTGATAGGGGGGGATAATTCACCCCTCCACTTT	CASSLLIGGDNSPLHF	TRBV28	NA	TRBJ1-6	16	NA
TGTGCCAGCAGTTTAACGGCTTTCTCCTACAATGAGCAGTTCTTC	CASSLTAFSYNEQFF	TRBV27	NA	TRBJ2-1	15	NA
TGTGCCAGCAGTCGGACAGGATTTCCTTACGAGCAGTACTTC	CASSRTGFPYEQYF	TRBV27	TRBD1	TRBJ2-7	14	NA
TGCGCCAGCAGCCCTACAAGCGGGACCGGTCGGGAGACCCAGTACTTC	CASSPTSGTGRETQYF	TRBV5-1	TRBD2	TRBJ2-5	16	NA
TGTGCCAGCAGTTACGGGTCTGGGGCCAACGTCCTGACTTTC	CASSYGSGANVLTF	TRBV6-5	NA	TRBJ2-6	14	NA